Below, 9 T cell receptor beta chains from the same sample are listed, as sequenced in a study of blood T cell repertoires in COVID-19. Repertoires were generated with immunoSEQ multiplex PCR, while TCRdb's copy carries only in-frame clones and drops some. The sample has approximately 170,000 clones, under 90% seen once. Input material: PBMCs or T cells enriched from blood (not recorded which). The receptors originated from a woman in her 50s who had recovered from COVID-19.

The chain links TRBV29-1 to TRBJ1-1; 7 nucleotides match TRBD1. This CDR3 is built from 14 residues. Trimming at V came to 1 base and at J to 5 bases, leaving 7 bases not matched to a gene. Germline V gives CDR1 SQVTM, CDR2 ANQGSEA. CDR3 nucleotides: TGCAGCGTTGAAGTTGACAGGGTAGGGACTGAAGCTTTCTTT. Its protein product is CSVEVDRVGTEAFF.

The chain joins TRBV28 to TRBJ2-3; D unclear. Trimming pared 2 bases from V and 6 bases from J, leaving 3 bases between. The CDR3 consists of 11 residues. CDR1 MDHEN and CDR2 SYDVKM come from the germline V gene. Here the CDR3 reads CASSLRDTQYF. Here the CDR3 DNA reads TGTGCCAGCAGTTTACGGGATACGCAGTATTTT.

The V and J genes are TRBV7-9 and TRBJ1-5, with 9 bases fitting TRBD1. V lost 3 bases to trimming and J lost 5 bases; unmatched junction nucleotides: 8. In germline, CDR1 is SEHNR, CDR2 FQNEAQ (reference sequence). CDR3 length equals 16 residues. The CDR3 coding sequence is TGTGCCAGCAGCTTGACCGCGGGACAGGGCCATCAGCCCCAGCATTTT. It yields the protein CASSLTAGQGHQPQHF. Using reference TRBV7-9 and TRBJ1-5 for the parts outside the CDR3, the full variable domain is DTGVSQNPRHKITKRGQNVTFRCDPISEHNRLYWYRQTLGQGPEFLTYFQNEAQLEKSRLLSDRFSAERPKGSFSTLEIQRTEQGDSAMYLCASSLTAGQGHQPQHFGDGTRLSIL.

To note about this clone: No DNA is shown, since the ends of the CDR3 on it are uncertain; the CDR3 is the one TCRdb lists. The rearrangement uses TRBV28 and TRBJ1-4. The CDR3 length equals 13 residues, ends included. The germline V gene encodes CDR1 MDHEN and CDR2 SYDVKM. The CDR3 here is CASSSSANEKLFF.

The chain links TRBV28 to TRBJ1-2; TRBD1 might be the D (5 bases). The CDR3 runs 13 residues. The V and J ends lost 11 bases and 12 bases respectively, with 25 bases between them. Per the germline V gene, CDR1 is MDHEN and CDR2 is SYDVKM. CDR3 DNA: TGTGCCGCTTTTAACCAGGGAGGTTTCTATCACACCTTC. As protein: CAAFNQGGFYHTF.

This clone was detected a few times. The genes are TRBV2 and TRBJ2-3; 9 positions match TRBD1. The CDR3 runs to 12 residues. With 5 bases clipped from V and 10 bases from J, the junction kept 4 bases outside the gene matches. Germline assignment: CDR1 SNHLY and CDR2 FYNNEI. This CDR3 reads CASSWDRDPQYF. CDR3 in DNA: TGTGCCAGCAGTTGGGACAGGGATCCGCAGTATTTT.

The V call is TRBV11-2, the J call TRBJ1-2; no firm D call. This CDR3 has 12 residues. CDR1 SGHAT and CDR2 FQNNGV come from the germline V gene. The V gene lost 3 bases and the J gene lost 8 bases, with 10 bases spanning the gap. CDR3 residues: CASSFRPGGYTF. CDR3 in DNA: TGTGCCAGCAGCTTTAGGCCGGGGGGCTACACCTTC.

A single count supports this clone. The chain uses TRBV24-1 and TRBJ2-7; 9 bases align to TRBD1. J gave up 5 bases and V 2 bases, and 6 bases lay outside the gene matches. In germline, CDR1 is KGHDR, CDR2 SFDVKD. This CDR3 has 15 amino acids. The CDR3, as DNA: TGTGCCACCAGTGATTCCGGACAGGGGAACAACGAGCAGTACTTC. Translation gives CATSDSGQGNNEQYF.

The V call is TRBV6-2 or TRBV6-3, the J call TRBJ2-3; the D is unclear. V was trimmed by 0 bases and J by 0 bases, leaving 10 bases between them. The germline CDR1 and CDR2 sequences are MNHEY and SVGEGT. CDR3 length: 16 amino acids. The CDR3 DNA reads as TGTGCCAGCAGTTACTCCCTTCAGTCTAGCACAGATACGCAGTATTTT. Translating gives CASSYSLQSSTDTQYF.